What follows describes a single TCR beta chain. Its antigen remains unidentified. The CDR3 is made up of 15 amino acids. Germline lookup yields CDR1 MNHNS and CDR2 SASEGT. With V trimmed by 6 bases and J by 6 bases, 9 bases remained unmatched. This sample was included in a study of CD8 T cells in ankylosing spondylitis. General study points: Reactive arthritis synovial fluid and blood were previously reported to contain some motif variants. It appeared that ankylosing spondylitis blood was characterized by a TCR beta motif of eight highly homologous variants. Reportedly, matched ankylosing spondylitis synovial fluid was significantly enriched for disease-linked clones.

A quantitative 5'-RACE method, one with molecular barcodes, was used to make TCR beta libraries. TCRdb re-called the 5' RACE reads with MiXCR, one entry per CDR3 protein. Of around 450,000 distinct CDR3 sequences in the sample, about 25% were seen once. The TCR sequence derives from a male donor with ankylosing spondylitis. Sequencing was done on a sample of blood, either unsorted or a sorted T cell fraction (not recorded which). The chain links TRBV6-1 to TRBJ1-2; 11 positions agree with TRBD1. The CDR3 loop reads CASRGTGGVRDGYTF. Here the CDR3 DNA reads TGTGCCAGCAGAGGGACAGGGGGAGTTCGCGATGGCTACACCTTC.